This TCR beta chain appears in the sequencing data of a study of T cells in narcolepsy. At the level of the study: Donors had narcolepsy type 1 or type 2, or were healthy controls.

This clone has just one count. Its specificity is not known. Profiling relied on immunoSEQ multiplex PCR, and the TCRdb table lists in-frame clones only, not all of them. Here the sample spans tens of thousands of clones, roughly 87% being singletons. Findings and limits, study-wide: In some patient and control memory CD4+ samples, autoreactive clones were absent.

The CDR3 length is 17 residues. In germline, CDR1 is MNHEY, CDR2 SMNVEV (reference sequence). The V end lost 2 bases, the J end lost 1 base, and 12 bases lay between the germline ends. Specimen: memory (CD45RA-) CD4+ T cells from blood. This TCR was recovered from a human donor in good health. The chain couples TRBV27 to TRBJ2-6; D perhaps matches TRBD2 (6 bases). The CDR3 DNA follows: TGTGCCAGCAGTTTAGCAGGTCGGGGGTCTGGGGCCAACGTCCTGACTTTC. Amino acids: CASSLAGRGSGANVLTF.